A selection of T cell receptor beta chains follows, all from one sample in a study of control samples from healthy donors and cancer patients. TCRdb's copy holds only in-frame clones and misses some; the assay was immunoSEQ multiplex PCR. This sample has some 130,000 clones, with roughly 88% found just once. Sequenced material: blood. These receptors were obtained from a man aged 40-55 years in good health. CDR3s include the opening cysteine and the closing phenylalanine or tryptophan.

j_gene: TRBJ1-2; v_gene: TRBV15; CDR3aa: CATSARGGDGYTF
j_gene: TRBJ2-6; v_gene: TRBV30; CDR3aa: CAGDRVGANVLTF
j_gene: TRBJ1-2; v_gene: TRBV24-1; CDR3aa: CATGTGGSYGYTF
j_gene: TRBJ2-7; v_gene: TRBV10-2; CDR3aa: CASSELPDYPSFEQYF
j_gene: TRBJ1-1; v_gene: TRBV10-2; CDR3aa: CASGTGDLTEAFF
j_gene: TRBJ1-1; v_gene: TRBV6-6; CDR3aa: CASSRTGADTEAFF
j_gene: TRBJ1-2; v_gene: TRBV4-2; CDR3aa: CASSPQGSGYGYTF
j_gene: TRBJ1-2; v_gene: TRBV5-6; CDR3aa: CASSLTGVLYGYTF
j_gene: TRBJ1-4; v_gene: TRBV19; CDR3aa: CASSRGGTNFGEKLFF
j_gene: TRBJ1-3; v_gene: TRBV18; CDR3aa: CASSPSGYSGNTIYF
j_gene: TRBJ1-3; v_gene: TRBV7-2; CDR3aa: CASSPRGLLGNTIYF
j_gene: TRBJ2-2; v_gene: TRBV18; CDR3aa: CASSPTGTAHTGELFF
j_gene: TRBJ2-3; v_gene: TRBV15; CDR3aa: CATSRLLGTDTQYF
j_gene: TRBJ1-5; v_gene: TRBV6-5; CDR3aa: CASSSTGGGGNQPQHF
j_gene: TRBJ2-7; v_gene: TRBV6-5; CDR3aa: CASTPGRISYEQYF
j_gene: TRBJ1-3; v_gene: TRBV2; CDR3aa: CASSLSEAVAGNTIYF
j_gene: TRBJ1-2; v_gene: TRBV6-1; CDR3aa: CASSSGEVGGYTF
j_gene: TRBJ1-6; v_gene: TRBV6-5; CDR3aa: CASRADSNSPLHF
j_gene: TRBJ1-1; v_gene: TRBV5-1; CDR3aa: CASSLAPDRLNTEAFF
j_gene: TRBJ1-6; v_gene: TRBV10-2; CDR3aa: CASSERGGNNSPLHF
j_gene: TRBJ2-3; v_gene: TRBV7-7; CDR3aa: CASSLSGGGDTQYF
j_gene: TRBJ1-2; v_gene: TRBV6-5; CDR3aa: CASSGAGNYGYTF
j_gene: TRBJ1-2; v_gene: TRBV9; CDR3aa: CASSREAGPTNYGYTF
j_gene: TRBJ2-4; v_gene: TRBV11-2; CDR3aa: CASSLVVTPSSHIQYF
j_gene: TRBJ1-1; v_gene: TRBV3-1/TRBV3-2; CDR3aa: CASSQGPGRHTEAFF
j_gene: TRBJ1-1; v_gene: TRBV10-3; CDR3aa: CAISESSRAFF
j_gene: TRBJ1-3; v_gene: TRBV5-6; CDR3aa: CASSLDRGGGNTIYF
j_gene: TRBJ2-4; v_gene: TRBV29-1; CDR3aa: CSVDGGLVAKNIQYF
j_gene: TRBJ1-2; v_gene: TRBV18; CDR3aa: CASSLRQTPEYGYTF
j_gene: TRBJ1-2; v_gene: TRBV6-6; CDR3aa: CASSYSGAGTDGYTF
j_gene: TRBJ1-4; v_gene: TRBV6-5; CDR3aa: CASRWGSATNEKLFF
j_gene: TRBJ1-1; v_gene: TRBV19; CDR3aa: CASRQPGQGVVGTEAFF
j_gene: TRBJ1-5; v_gene: TRBV9; CDR3aa: CASSVTATYSNQPQHF
j_gene: TRBJ1-2; v_gene: TRBV7-9; CDR3aa: CASSSTPTSGTDGYTF
j_gene: TRBJ2-2; v_gene: TRBV30; CDR3aa: CAWSVHLATGELFF
j_gene: TRBJ2-1; v_gene: TRBV5-1; CDR3aa: CASSLGTSFFNEQFF
j_gene: TRBJ1-3; v_gene: TRBV9; CDR3aa: CASSPYGNSGNTIYF
j_gene: TRBJ1-1; v_gene: TRBV12-3/TRBV12-4; CDR3aa: CASSLYENTEAFF
j_gene: TRBJ2-6; v_gene: TRBV11-3; CDR3aa: CASSSTRQGASGANVLTF
j_gene: TRBJ2-7; v_gene: TRBV6-5; CDR3aa: CASRTGWGSYEQYF
j_gene: TRBJ2-6; v_gene: TRBV28; CDR3aa: CASSLGGKVNSGANVLTF
j_gene: TRBJ1-1; v_gene: TRBV24-1; CDR3aa: CATQRHPNTEAFF
j_gene: TRBJ2-2; v_gene: TRBV7-3; CDR3aa: CASSFGVGTGELFF
j_gene: TRBJ1-2; v_gene: TRBV5-1; CDR3aa: CASSWGRTSNYGYTF
j_gene: TRBJ2-3; v_gene: TRBV18; CDR3aa: CASSTPGRTDTQYF
j_gene: TRBJ1-2; v_gene: TRBV14; CDR3aa: CASSRDGQGLYGYTF
j_gene: TRBJ2-7; v_gene: TRBV19; CDR3aa: CASSSDGGYEQYF
j_gene: TRBJ2-4; v_gene: TRBV12-3/TRBV12-4; CDR3aa: CASKGREAAYQYF
j_gene: TRBJ1-1; v_gene: TRBV5-1; CDR3aa: CASSLVPGKNTEAFF
j_gene: TRBJ1-1; v_gene: TRBV19; CDR3aa: CASSYRGMNTEAFF
j_gene: TRBJ2-2; v_gene: TRBV2; CDR3aa: CASSVGDPGELFF
j_gene: TRBJ2-7; v_gene: TRBV7-3; CDR3aa: CASSLGPATSYEQYF
j_gene: TRBJ2-2; v_gene: TRBV5-1; CDR3aa: CASSFLDQNTGELFF
j_gene: TRBJ2-2; v_gene: TRBV15; CDR3aa: CATSRNPYREINGELFF
j_gene: TRBJ2-7; v_gene: TRBV29-1; CDR3aa: CSVGSRQGYEQYF
j_gene: TRBJ2-7; v_gene: TRBV4-1; CDR3aa: CASSPGTVSYEQYF
j_gene: TRBJ2-7; v_gene: TRBV29-1; CDR3aa: CSVGDRGRSGEQYF
j_gene: TRBJ1-2; v_gene: TRBV25-1; CDR3aa: CASSERTGLGYTF
j_gene: TRBJ1-3; v_gene: TRBV30; CDR3aa: CAWTWTGFGNTIYF